This TCR beta chain was sequenced during a study of cytomegalovirus exposure and HLA in healthy donors. Study context: Earlier sequencing of about 179 million T cells yielded 90 million to 140 million unique TCR beta sequences.

The germline V gene encodes CDR1 MDHEN and CDR2 SYDVKM. The CDR3 has 13 residues. PCR primers comprised 60 Vbeta and 13 Jbeta primers. Using immunoSEQ multiplex PCR, the repertoire was profiled, and TCRdb retains in-frame clones only, with some absent. The data contain around 150,000 clones, more than 65% of them singletons. In regard to this clone: One end of the junction fails to match germline, which may point to a read error.

The sample was PBMCs. This chain connects TRBV28 to TRBJ1-1; D is unclear. This clonotype originated in a man aged 45-65 years in good health and CMV-seropositive. The CDR3 coding sequence is TGTGCCAGCAGTTCCGGGCTAGCGGGAACCTTCGGCTTT. This sequence encodes CASSSGLAGTFGF.